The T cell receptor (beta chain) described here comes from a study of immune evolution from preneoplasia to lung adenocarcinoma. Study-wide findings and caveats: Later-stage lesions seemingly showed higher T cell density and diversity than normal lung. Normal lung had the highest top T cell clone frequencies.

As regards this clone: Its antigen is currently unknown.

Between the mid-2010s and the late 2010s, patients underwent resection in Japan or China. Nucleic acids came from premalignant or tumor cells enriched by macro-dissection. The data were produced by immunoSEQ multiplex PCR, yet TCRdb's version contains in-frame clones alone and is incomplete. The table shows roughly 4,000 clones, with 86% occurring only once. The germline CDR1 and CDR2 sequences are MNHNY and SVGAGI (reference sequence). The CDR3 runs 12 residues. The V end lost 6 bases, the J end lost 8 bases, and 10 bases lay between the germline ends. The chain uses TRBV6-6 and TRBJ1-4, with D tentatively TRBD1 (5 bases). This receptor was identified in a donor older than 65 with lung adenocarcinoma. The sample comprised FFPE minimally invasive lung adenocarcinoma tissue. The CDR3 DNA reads TGTGCCAGCAGCGGGGGTTTCGAAAAACTGTTTTTT. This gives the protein CASSGGFEKLFF.